These 27 T cell receptor beta chains originate from one sample sequenced in a study of blood T cell repertoires in COVID-19. The table came from immunoSEQ multiplex PCR; TCRdb's copy has only in-frame clones and leaves some out. The sample includes more than 65,000 clones, around 84% of them seen just once. Material for sequencing was peripheral blood. The receptors originated from a woman in her seventies with acute or convalescent COVID-19.

A remark on this clone: At one end, the junction sequence differs from germline, possibly due to a read error. The chain has TRBV7-9 and TRBJ2-1; TRBD2 is a possible D gene (6 bases). The CDR3 is made up of 14 amino acids. Per the germline V gene, CDR1 is SEHNR and CDR2 is FQNEAQ (reference sequence). In DNA form, the CDR3 reads TGTGCCAGCAGCTTAAACCGGCGGGATGGCGAGCGAATCTTC. Translated, it gives CASSLNRRDGERIF.

The chain joins TRBV23-1 to TRBJ1-3; D not resolved. TRBV23-1 is labeled an ORF, and its function is uncertain. This CDR3 has 15 residues. V lost 0 bases to trimming and J lost 0 bases, with 6 bases between them. The CDR3 region is CASSQSNYSGNTIYF. In DNA, the CDR3 is TGCGCCAGCAGTCAATCTAATTACTCTGGAAACACCATATATTTT.

The rearrangement links TRBV5-1 to TRBJ1-1; D possibly corresponds to TRBD1 (6 bases). The V gene lost 0 bases and the J gene lost 4 bases, with 13 bases spanning the gap. The CDR3 covers 15 residues. The germline CDR1 and CDR2 sequences are SGHRS and YFSETQ. The DNA of the CDR3 is TGCGCCAGCAGCTTGGTACAGGGTTGGGGCACTGAAGCTTTCTTT. Its translation is CASSLVQGWGTEAFF. The complete variable domain, with remaining parts taken from reference TRBV5-1 and TRBJ1-1, reads KAGVTQTPRYLIKTRGQQVTLSCSPISGHRSVSWYQQTPGQGLQFLFEYFSETQRNKGNFPGRFSGRQFSNSRSEMNVSTLELGDSALYLCASSLVQGWGTEAFFGQGTRLTVV.

The chain uses TRBV6-5 and TRBJ1-3, with TRBD1 matching over 7 bases. Germline CDR1 reads MNHEY; CDR2 reads SVGAGI. This CDR3 has 14 residues. The trim removed 6 bases at V and 2 bases at J, leaving 4 bases unmatched. The CDR3 reads CASSRTGAGNTIYF. CDR3 in DNA: TGTGCCAGCAGCCGAACAGGGGCTGGAAACACCATATATTTT.

The V and J genes are TRBV5-1 and TRBJ2-3, with a weak D call TRBD2 (6 bases). The CDR3 is made up of 15 amino acids. The germline CDR1 and CDR2 sequences are SGHRS and YFSETQ. V lost 2 bases to trimming and J lost 6 bases, with 16 bases between them. The CDR3 sequence is CASSFGTPSRDTQYF. CDR3 sequence (DNA): TGCGCCAGCAGCTTCGGGACTCCGTCGAGGGATACGCAGTATTTT.

The chain couples TRBV7-9 to TRBJ1-1, with 11 bases fitting TRBD1. With V trimmed by 5 bases and J by 7 bases, 15 bases remained unmatched. CDR3 length equals 17 residues. The germline gives CDR1 SEHNR, CDR2 FQNEAQ (reference sequence). The CDR3 sequence is CASSRQGQGDWVGEAFF. CDR3 coding DNA: TGTGCCAGCAGCCGCCAGGGACAGGGGGATTGGGTAGGTGAAGCTTTCTTT.

V and J are TRBV9 and TRBJ2-5, with 11 nucleotides matching TRBD2. Germline CDR1 is SGDLS and CDR2 is YYNGEE. This CDR3 region has 16 residues. V lost 4 bases, J lost 5 bases, and 10 bases stayed unmatched. CDR3 residues: CASSPQLAGAVETQYF. The CDR3 region has the DNA TGTGCCAGCAGCCCACAACTAGCGGGAGCGGTGGAGACCCAGTACTTC.

The table lists this clone with a count of one. J is TRBJ2-1 and V is TRBV11-3; TRBD2 matches 7 bases. After removal of 5 bases from V and 9 bases from J, the junction contained 7 bases not matched to a gene. CDR1 SGHNT and CDR2 YENEEA come from the germline V gene. This CDR3 is 13 amino acids long. CDR3: CASSRTRSTEQFF. The CDR3 DNA reads as TGTGCCAGCAGCCGGACTAGATCCACTGAGCAGTTCTTC.

The V and J genes are TRBV7-2 and TRBJ2-7, with D perhaps matching TRBD2 (6 bases). The CDR3 runs to 13 residues. Trimming removed 5 bases from V and 4 bases from J, with 12 bases in between. CDR1 and CDR2 from the germline V gene are SGHTA and FQGNSA. The CDR3, as DNA: TGTGCCAGCAGCCCGGACGGGAGATACGAGCAGTACTTC. Translated: CASSPDGRYEQYF.

CDR3 nucleotide sequence: TGTGCCAGCAGCTTACGGGACAGGGGGGGCACTGAAGCTTTCTTT. Its protein is CASSLRDRGGTEAFF. This chain uses TRBV11-2 with TRBJ1-1; 11 positions agree with TRBD1. From germline, CDR1 is SGHAT and CDR2 FQNNGV. V shed 2 bases, J shed 4 bases, and the junction held 3 bases outside the gene matches. The CDR3 runs to 15 residues.

The chain employs TRBV28 and TRBJ1-2; TRBD1 is a possible D gene (5 bases). The V end lost 5 bases, the J end lost 5 bases, and 12 bases lay between the germline ends. CDR3 length: 13 residues. Germline CDR1 and CDR2: MDHEN and SYDVKM. The CDR3 DNA reads as TGTGCCAGCAGTGGCGGGACGGAATATGGCTACACCTTC. Encoded protein: CASSGGTEYGYTF.

The rearrangement joins TRBV3-1 (or the pseudogene TRBV3-2) to TRBJ2-3; 9 nucleotides agree with TRBD2. The CDR3 has 19 residues. In germline, CDR1 is LGHDT, CDR2 YNNKEL (reference sequence). Germline trimming cut 0 bases from V and 1 base from J; bases unmatched to any gene: 11. CDR3 sequence (DNA): TGTGCCAGCAGCCAAGATGATAGCGGGAGCATTGGGGGCACAGATACGCAGTATTTT. It translates to CASSQDDSGSIGGTDTQYF.

For the CDR3, the DNA is TGTGCCAGCTCACCCGCGGGGGGGACAGACGCGACCCAGTACTTC. This encodes CASSPAGGTDATQYF. The V call is TRBV18, the J call TRBJ2-5, with 9 bases fitting TRBD2. The ends lost 3 bases at V and 7 bases at J; junction bases unmatched: 9. This CDR3 comprises 15 residues. Per the germline V gene, CDR1 is KGHSH and CDR2 is LQKENI.

V and J are TRBV12-3 or TRBV12-4 and TRBJ1-4, with a tentative D call TRBD1 (5 bases). This CDR3 contains 13 residues. Trimming took 2 bases from V and 9 from J, leaving 10 bases between them. The CDR3 spells CASSLSTGKKLFF. For the CDR3, the DNA is TGTGCCAGCAGTTTAAGTACAGGCAAAAAACTGTTTTTT.

The V call is TRBV5-1, the J call TRBJ2-3; D gene unclear. The CDR3 covers 15 residues. Germline V gene sequence: CDR1 SGHRS, CDR2 YFSETQ. Trimming removed 2 bases from V and 1 base from J, with 11 bases in between. CDR3 DNA: TGCGCCAGCAGCTTCCTTTTGCGAGGCACAGATACGCAGTATTTT. This encodes CASSFLLRGTDTQYF. Full variable domain (remainder filled in from reference TRBV5-1 and TRBJ2-3): KAGVTQTPRYLIKTRGQQVTLSCSPISGHRSVSWYQQTPGQGLQFLFEYFSETQRNKGNFPGRFSGRQFSNSRSEMNVSTLELGDSALYLCASSFLLRGTDTQYFGPGTRLTVL.

This clone was detected a few times. This chain uses TRBV7-3 with TRBJ2-1; 11 bases fit TRBD2. Losses at the gene ends were 4 bases for V and 5 bases for J; bases not matched to a gene: 7. The CDR3 totals 16 residues. Germline V gene sequence: CDR1 SGHTA, CDR2 FQGTGA. The chain's CDR3 is CASSSNLAGGHNEQFF. Here the CDR3 DNA reads TGTGCCAGCAGCTCAAACCTAGCGGGAGGTCACAATGAGCAGTTCTTC.

This clone was recorded only once. The gene calls are TRBV19 and TRBJ2-3; weak D call: TRBD1 (6 bases). CDR3 length equals 14 residues. V shed 9 bases and J shed 2 bases, with 15 bases lying between them. Germline CDR1 and CDR2: LNHDA and SQIVND (reference sequence). CDR3 sequence: CASAEDRDTDTQYF. The CDR3 DNA follows: TGTGCCAGCGCGGAGGACAGAGACACAGATACGCAGTATTTT.

This clone was counted only a few times. V usage is TRBV19 and J usage is TRBJ2-1, with 10 bases identical to TRBD2. Germline V lookup: CDR1 LNHDA, CDR2 SQIVND (reference sequence). The CDR3 runs 15 residues. With V trimmed by 7 bases and J by 10 bases, 13 bases remained unmatched. The CDR3 region has the DNA TGTGCCAGTACCGGTACCGGGACTAGCGAGGGGGAGCAGTTCTTC. Translated: CASTGTGTSEGEQFF.

V is TRBV28 and J is TRBJ1-1; no clear D. V lost 2 bases and J 1 base, leaving 8 bases between the germline ends. The CDR3 runs to 14 residues. CDR1 and CDR2 (germline): MDHEN, SYDVKM. CDR3 in DNA: TGTGCCAGCAGTTTAGCAAGCCGGAACACTGAAGCTTTCTTT. Translating gives CASSLASRNTEAFF.

The gene calls are TRBV6-5 and TRBJ1-6, with no clear D. Per the germline V gene, CDR1 is MNHEY and CDR2 is SVGAGI. This CDR3 spans 14 amino acids. With 8 bases removed from V and 5 bases from J, the gap between germline ends came to 13 bases. The DNA for the CDR3 is TGTGCCAGCGGGAGGGTCCACCATAATTCACCCCTCCACTTT. Its translation is CASGRVHHNSPLHF.

The chain recombines TRBV5-1 with TRBJ2-1; D perhaps matches TRBD1 (6 bases). V was cut by 4 bases and J by 6 bases, with 8 bases left in between. This CDR3 region has 12 residues. Germline V lookup: CDR1 SGHRS, CDR2 YFSETQ. The CDR3 nucleotides read TGCGCCAGCAGCGAAGGGGGCAATGAGCAGTTCTTC. Residues: CASSEGGNEQFF.

The chain uses TRBV5-1 and TRBJ2-7; 12 bases fit TRBD2. The germline CDR1 and CDR2 sequences are SGHRS and YFSETQ. The CDR3 loop spans 16 amino acids. The V segment lost 5 bases and the J segment 1 base; nucleotides outside the gene matches: 7. The CDR3 protein is CASRLRTSGESYEQYF. CDR3 coding DNA: TGCGCCAGCAGGCTCAGGACTAGCGGGGAGTCCTACGAGCAGTACTTC. The full variable domain, in which reference TRBV5-1 and TRBJ2-7 provide the parts outside the CDR3, is KAGVTQTPRYLIKTRGQQVTLSCSPISGHRSVSWYQQTPGQGLQFLFEYFSETQRNKGNFPGRFSGRQFSNSRSEMNVSTLELGDSALYLCASRLRTSGESYEQYFGPGTRLTVT.

This sequence joins TRBV7-2 and TRBJ2-2, with 16 bases identical to TRBD2. The V and J ends lost 3 bases and 6 bases, in that order; junction bases with no gene match: 7. Germline CDR1 SGHTA, CDR2 FQGNSA. The CDR3 runs 18 residues. Here the CDR3 DNA reads TGTGCCAGCAGCTTCTGGGGACTAGCGGGAGGGCTGTCCGGGGAGCTGTTTTTT. Its protein is CASSFWGLAGGLSGELFF.

This clone was found once. The V gene is TRBV18, the J gene TRBJ1-1, with D perhaps matching TRBD1 (5 bases). The CDR3 runs to 14 residues. The V gene lost 6 bases and the J gene lost 7 bases, with 18 bases spanning the gap. Germline V lookup: CDR1 KGHSH, CDR2 LQKENI. CDR3 sequence reads: CASSALSQAIEAFF. In DNA, the CDR3 is TGTGCCAGCTCGGCTCTTTCACAGGCAATTGAAGCTTTCTTT.

The chain links TRBV7-2 to TRBJ2-5, with TRBD1 as a possible D gene (6 bases). Germline V CDR1 and CDR2: SGHTA, FQGNSA. This CDR3 has 15 residues. The V and J ends lost 2 bases and 2 bases respectively, with 12 bases between them. The CDR3 sequence: CASSLIPGVQETQYF. CDR3 DNA sequence: TGTGCCAGCAGCTTAATCCCAGGGGTACAAGAGACCCAGTACTTC.

The chain couples TRBV19 to TRBJ2-4, with a possible D match to TRBD2 (7 bases). Germline V gene lookup returns CDR1 LNHDA and CDR2 SQIVND (reference sequence). The CDR3 loop spans 17 amino acids. Between the trimmed V and J ends, which lost 3 bases and 1 base, there was a span of 16 bases. Written as DNA, the CDR3 is TGTGCCAGTAGTATCGCGAGGGGGGGCCGTGCCAAAAACATTCAGTACTTC. Its protein product is CASSIARGGRAKNIQYF.

The sample holds a few counts of this clone. The chain carries TRBV12-3 or TRBV12-4 and TRBJ2-7; D ambiguous. V dropped 3 bases and J dropped 4 bases, with 7 bases sitting between them. This CDR3 contains 12 residues. CDR3 DNA: TGTGCCAGCAGTTTTGACGGGTACGAGCAGTACTTC. This gives the protein CASSFDGYEQYF.